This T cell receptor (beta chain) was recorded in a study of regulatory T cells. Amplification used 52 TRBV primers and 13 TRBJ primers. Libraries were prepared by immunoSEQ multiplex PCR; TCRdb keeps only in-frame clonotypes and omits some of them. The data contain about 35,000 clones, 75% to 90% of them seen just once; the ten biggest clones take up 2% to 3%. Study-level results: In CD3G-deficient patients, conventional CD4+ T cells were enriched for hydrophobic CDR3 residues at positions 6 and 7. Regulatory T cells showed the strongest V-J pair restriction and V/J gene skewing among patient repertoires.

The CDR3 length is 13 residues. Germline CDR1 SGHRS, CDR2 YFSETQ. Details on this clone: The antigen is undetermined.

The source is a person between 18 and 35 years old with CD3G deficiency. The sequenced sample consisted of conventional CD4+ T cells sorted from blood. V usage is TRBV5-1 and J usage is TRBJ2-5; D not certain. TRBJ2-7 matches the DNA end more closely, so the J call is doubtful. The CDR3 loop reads CASSFEPGSEQYF. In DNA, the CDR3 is TGCGCCAGCAGCTTTGAACCCGGTTCCGAGCAGTACTTC.